The clone carrying this T cell receptor beta chain was seen at least ten times. The target antigen is unknown. For Graves' hyperthyroidism to be stable, ophthalmopathy could not progress within 18 months. Exclusion of a patient resulted from uncontrolled infection, other autoimmune disease, pregnancy or lactation. Researchers took RNA transcripts and amplified the TCR beta CDR3 regions from them. Primed by the HTBI set, a first-round RT-PCR was run on the TCR CDR3. In TCRdb, the multiplex PCR reads were re-called with MiXCR into one record per CDR3 protein. The sample holds some 270,000 distinct CDR3 sequences, roughly 15% seen once. The data were taken from a study of T cells in Graves' hyperthyroidism and ophthalmopathy. For the study at large: The blood sample was taken at first diagnosis, before treatment began.

Study results and limitations: Within blood appeared most thyroid clonotypes that had expanded above 0.001.

Trimming shortened V by 5 bases and J by 1 base, and 7 bases separated the two germline ends. Germline V gene data show CDR1 as KGHDR and CDR2 as SFDVKD. The length of the CDR3 is 13 residues. The sequenced sample was blood. The receptor comes from a woman aged 40 to 50 with Graves' hyperthyroidism. The chain has TRBV24-1 and TRBJ1-2; a weak D match, TRBD1 (5 bases). The CDR3 nucleotides are TGTGCCACCAGTGTCCAGGGTAACTATGGCTACACCTTC. Translation gives CATSVQGNYGYTF.